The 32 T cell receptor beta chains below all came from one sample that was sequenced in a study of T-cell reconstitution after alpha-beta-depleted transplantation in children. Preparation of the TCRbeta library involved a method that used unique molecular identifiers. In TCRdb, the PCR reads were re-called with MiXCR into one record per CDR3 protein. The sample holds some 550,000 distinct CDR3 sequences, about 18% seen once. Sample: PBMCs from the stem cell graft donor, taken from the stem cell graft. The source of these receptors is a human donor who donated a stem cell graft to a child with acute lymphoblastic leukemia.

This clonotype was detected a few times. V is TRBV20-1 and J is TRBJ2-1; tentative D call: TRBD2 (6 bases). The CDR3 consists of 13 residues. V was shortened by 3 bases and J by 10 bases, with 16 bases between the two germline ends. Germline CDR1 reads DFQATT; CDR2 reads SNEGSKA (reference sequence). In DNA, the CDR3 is TGCAGTGCTAGGGACTATGCGAGGAACGAGCAGTTCTTC. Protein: CSARDYARNEQFF.

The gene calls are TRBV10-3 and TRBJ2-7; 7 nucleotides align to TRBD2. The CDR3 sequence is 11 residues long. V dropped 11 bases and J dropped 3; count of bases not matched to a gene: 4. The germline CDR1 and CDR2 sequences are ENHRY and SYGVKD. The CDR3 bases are TGTGCCTGCAGCGGGATCTACGAGCAGTACTTC. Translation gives CACSGIYEQYF.

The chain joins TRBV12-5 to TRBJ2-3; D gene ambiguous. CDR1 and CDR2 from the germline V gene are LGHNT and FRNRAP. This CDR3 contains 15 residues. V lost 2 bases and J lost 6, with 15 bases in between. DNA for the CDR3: TGTGCTAGTGGTTTGATGGAATTCAGTTGGGATACGCAGTATTTT. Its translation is CASGLMEFSWDTQYF.

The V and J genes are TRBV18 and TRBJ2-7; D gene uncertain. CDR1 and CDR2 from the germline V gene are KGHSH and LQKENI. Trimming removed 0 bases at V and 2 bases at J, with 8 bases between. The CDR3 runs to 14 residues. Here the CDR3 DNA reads TGTGCCAGCTCACCACCGCTAACCACCTACGAGCAGTACTTC. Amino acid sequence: CASSPPLTTYEQYF.

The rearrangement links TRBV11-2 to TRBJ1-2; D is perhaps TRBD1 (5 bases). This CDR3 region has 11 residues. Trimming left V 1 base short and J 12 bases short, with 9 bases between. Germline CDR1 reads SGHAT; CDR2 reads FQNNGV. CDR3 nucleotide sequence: TGTGCCAGCAGCTTAGGGACACAAGACACCTTC. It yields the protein CASSLGTQDTF.

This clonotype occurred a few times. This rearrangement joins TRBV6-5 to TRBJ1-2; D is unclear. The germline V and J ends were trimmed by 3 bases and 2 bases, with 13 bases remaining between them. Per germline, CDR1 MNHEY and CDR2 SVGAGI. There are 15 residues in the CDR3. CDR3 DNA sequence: TGTGCCAGCAGTTATCTGAGACACGACAACTATGGCTACACCTTC. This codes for CASSYLRHDNYGYTF.

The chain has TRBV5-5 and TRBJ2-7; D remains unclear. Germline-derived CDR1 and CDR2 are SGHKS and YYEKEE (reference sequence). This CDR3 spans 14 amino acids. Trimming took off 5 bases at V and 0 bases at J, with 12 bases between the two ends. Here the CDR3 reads CASRRSDGSYEQYF. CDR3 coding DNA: TGTGCCAGCAGGAGGTCGGACGGCTCCTACGAGCAGTACTTC.

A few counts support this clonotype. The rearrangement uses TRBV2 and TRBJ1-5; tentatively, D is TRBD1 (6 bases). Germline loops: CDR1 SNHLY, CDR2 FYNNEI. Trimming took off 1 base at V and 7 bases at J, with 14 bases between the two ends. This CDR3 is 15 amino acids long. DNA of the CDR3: TGTGCCAGCAGTGAAGGCAGGGGTCCGGCCCAGCCCCAGCATTTT. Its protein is CASSEGRGPAQPQHF.

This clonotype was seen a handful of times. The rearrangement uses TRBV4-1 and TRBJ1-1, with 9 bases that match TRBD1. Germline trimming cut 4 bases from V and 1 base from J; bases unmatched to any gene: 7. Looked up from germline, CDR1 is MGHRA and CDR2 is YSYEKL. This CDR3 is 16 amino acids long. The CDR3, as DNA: TGCGCCAGCAGCCCCTACCCGGACAGGGGGAACACTGAAGCTTTCTTT. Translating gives CASSPYPDRGNTEAFF.

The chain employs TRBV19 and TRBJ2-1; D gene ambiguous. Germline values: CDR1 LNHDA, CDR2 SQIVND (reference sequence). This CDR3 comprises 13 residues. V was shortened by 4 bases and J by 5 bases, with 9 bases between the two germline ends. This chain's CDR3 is CASSTLNNNEQFF. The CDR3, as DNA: TGTGCCAGTAGTACCCTAAATAACAATGAGCAGTTCTTC.

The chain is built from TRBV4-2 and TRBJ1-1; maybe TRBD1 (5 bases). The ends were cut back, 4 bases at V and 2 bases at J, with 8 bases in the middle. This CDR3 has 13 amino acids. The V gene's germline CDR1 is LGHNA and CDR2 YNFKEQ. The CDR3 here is CASSPGHNTEAFF. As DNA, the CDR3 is TGTGCCAGCAGCCCCGGACATAACACTGAAGCTTTCTTT.

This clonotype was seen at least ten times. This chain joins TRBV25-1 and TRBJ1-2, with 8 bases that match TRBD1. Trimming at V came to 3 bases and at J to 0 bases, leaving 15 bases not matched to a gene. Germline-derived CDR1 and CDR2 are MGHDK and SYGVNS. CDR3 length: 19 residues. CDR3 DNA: TGTGCCAGCAGTGACTCCCTAGGGGGACAGGCCCAAGCTAACTATGGCTACACCTTC. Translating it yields CASSDSLGGQAQANYGYTF.

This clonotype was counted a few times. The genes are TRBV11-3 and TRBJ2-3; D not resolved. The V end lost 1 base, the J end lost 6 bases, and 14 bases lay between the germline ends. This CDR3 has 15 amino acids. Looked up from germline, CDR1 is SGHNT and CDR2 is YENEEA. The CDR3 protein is CASSLVSESADTQYF. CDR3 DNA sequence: TGTGCCAGCAGCTTAGTGTCCGAGTCCGCGGATACGCAGTATTTT.

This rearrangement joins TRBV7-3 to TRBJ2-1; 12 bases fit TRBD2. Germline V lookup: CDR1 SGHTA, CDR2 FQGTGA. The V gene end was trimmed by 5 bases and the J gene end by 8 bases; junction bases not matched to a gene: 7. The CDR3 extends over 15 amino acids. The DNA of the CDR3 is TGTGCCAGCAGCCCCCTAGCGGGAGGGTTCTATGAGCAGTTCTTC. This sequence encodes CASSPLAGGFYEQFF.

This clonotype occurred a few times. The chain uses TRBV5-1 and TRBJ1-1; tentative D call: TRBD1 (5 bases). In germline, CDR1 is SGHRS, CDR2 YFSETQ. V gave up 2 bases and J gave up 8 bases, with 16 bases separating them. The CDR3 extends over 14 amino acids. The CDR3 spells CASSLEGLGSEAFF. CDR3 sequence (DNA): TGCGCCAGCAGCTTAGAGGGACTAGGGTCGGAAGCTTTCTTT.

CDR3 DNA sequence: TGCGCCAGCAGCTTGGCCCCCGACAGGGCCAACTATGGCTACACCTTC. Its translation is CASSLAPDRANYGYTF. The V gene is TRBV5-1, the J gene TRBJ1-2; 7 bases line up with TRBD1. Unmatched junction bases numbered 7, after V lost 0 bases and J lost 2 bases. CDR1 is SGHRS, CDR2 YFSETQ, per germline. There are 16 residues in the CDR3.

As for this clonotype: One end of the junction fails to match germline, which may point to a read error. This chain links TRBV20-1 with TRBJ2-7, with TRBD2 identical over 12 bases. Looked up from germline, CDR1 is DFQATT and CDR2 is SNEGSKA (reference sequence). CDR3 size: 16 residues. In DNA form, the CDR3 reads TGCTGTGCCCCCGGGGGGGGACTAGCGGGCGGCTACGAGCAGTACTTC. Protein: CCAPGGGLAGGYEQYF.

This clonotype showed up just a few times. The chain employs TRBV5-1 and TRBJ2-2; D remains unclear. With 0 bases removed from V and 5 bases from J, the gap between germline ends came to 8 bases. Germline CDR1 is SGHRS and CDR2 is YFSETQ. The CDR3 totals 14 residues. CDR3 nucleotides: TGCGCCAGCAGCTTGGGCCTAGAAACCGGGGAGCTGTTTTTT. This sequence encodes CASSLGLETGELFF.

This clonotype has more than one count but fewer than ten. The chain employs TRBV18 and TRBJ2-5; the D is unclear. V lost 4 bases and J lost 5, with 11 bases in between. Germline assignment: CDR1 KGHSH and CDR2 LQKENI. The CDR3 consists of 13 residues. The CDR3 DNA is TGTGCCAGCTCACGCCATGCGCGGGAGACCCAGTACTTC. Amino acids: CASSRHARETQYF.

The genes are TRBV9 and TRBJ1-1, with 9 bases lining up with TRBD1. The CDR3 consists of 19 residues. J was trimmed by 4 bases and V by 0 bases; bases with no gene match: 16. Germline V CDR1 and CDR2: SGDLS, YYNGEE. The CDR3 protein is CASSVDKGTGRIGITEAFF. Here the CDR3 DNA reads TGTGCCAGCAGCGTAGACAAGGGGACAGGGAGGATTGGAATCACTGAAGCTTTCTTT.

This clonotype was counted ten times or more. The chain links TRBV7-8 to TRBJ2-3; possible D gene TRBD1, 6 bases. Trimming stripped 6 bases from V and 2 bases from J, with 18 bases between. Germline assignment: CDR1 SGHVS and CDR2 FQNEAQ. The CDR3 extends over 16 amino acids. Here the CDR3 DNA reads TGTGCCAGCAGGCCCGAGGCAGGGGCGATCACAGATACGCAGTATTTT. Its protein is CASRPEAGAITDTQYF.

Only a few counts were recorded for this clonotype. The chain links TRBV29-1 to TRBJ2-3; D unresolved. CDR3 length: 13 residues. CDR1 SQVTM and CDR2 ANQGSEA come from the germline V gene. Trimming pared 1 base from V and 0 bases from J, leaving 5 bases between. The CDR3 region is CSVEVSSTDTQYF. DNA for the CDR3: TGCAGCGTTGAAGTTTCCAGCACAGATACGCAGTATTTT.

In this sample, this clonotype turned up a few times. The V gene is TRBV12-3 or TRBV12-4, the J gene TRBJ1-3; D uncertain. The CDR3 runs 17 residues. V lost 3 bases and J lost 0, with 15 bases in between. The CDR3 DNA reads TGTGCCAGCAGTTTGTCCGCAGGAGCTCTCTCTGGAAACACCATATATTTT. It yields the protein CASSLSAGALSGNTIYF.

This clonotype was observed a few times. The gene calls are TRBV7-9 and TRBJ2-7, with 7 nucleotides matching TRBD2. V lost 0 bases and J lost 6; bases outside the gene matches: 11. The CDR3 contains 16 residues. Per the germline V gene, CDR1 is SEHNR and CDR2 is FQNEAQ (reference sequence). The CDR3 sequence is CASSLAVPREFGEQYF. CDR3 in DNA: TGTGCCAGCAGCTTAGCGGTCCCGCGGGAGTTTGGCGAGCAGTACTTC.

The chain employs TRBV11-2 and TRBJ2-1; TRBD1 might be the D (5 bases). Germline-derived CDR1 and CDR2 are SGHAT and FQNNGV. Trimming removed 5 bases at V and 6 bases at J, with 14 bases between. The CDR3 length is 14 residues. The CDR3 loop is CASSLVGRFNEQFF. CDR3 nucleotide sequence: TGTGCCAGCAGCCTAGTGGGGCGGTTCAATGAGCAGTTCTTC.

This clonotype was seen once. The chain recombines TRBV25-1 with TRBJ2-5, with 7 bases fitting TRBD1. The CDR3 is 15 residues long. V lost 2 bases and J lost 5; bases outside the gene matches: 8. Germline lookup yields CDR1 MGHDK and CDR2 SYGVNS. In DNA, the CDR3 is TGTGCCAGCAGTGAAAGGCGACAGGGTGTCGAGACCCAGTACTTC. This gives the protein CASSERRQGVETQYF.

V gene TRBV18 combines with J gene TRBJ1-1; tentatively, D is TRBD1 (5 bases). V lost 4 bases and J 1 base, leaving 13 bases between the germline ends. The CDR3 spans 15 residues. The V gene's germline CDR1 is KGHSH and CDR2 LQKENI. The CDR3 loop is CASSLTGTANTEAFF. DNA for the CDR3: TGTGCCAGCTCACTCACCGGGACGGCGAACACTGAAGCTTTCTTT.

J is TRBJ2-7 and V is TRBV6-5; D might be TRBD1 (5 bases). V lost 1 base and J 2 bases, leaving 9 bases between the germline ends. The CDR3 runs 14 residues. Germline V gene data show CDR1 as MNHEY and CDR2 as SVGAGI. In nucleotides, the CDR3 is TGTGCCAGCAGTTACTTTGGGGCCACCTACGAGCAGTACTTC. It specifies CASSYFGATYEQYF.

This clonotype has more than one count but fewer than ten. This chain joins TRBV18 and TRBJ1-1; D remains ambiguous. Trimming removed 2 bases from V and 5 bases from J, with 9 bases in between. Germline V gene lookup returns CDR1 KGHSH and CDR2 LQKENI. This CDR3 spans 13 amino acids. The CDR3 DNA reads TGTGCCAGCTCACCAGAGTGGAAGACTGAAGCTTTCTTT. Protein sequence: CASSPEWKTEAFF. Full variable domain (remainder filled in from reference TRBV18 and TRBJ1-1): NAGVMQNPRHLVRRRGQEARLRCSPMKGHSHVYWYRQLPEEGLKFMVYLQKENIIDESGMPKERFSAEFPKEGPSILRIQQVVRGDSAAYFCASSPEWKTEAFFGQGTRLTVV.

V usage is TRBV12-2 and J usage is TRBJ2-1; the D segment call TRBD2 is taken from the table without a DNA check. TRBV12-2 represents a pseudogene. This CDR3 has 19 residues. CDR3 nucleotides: TGTGCAAGTCGCTTAGCGAGGAGAGGACTAGCTCAAAAATACGTCGGTCAGTTCTTC. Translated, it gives CASRLARRGLAQKYVGQFF.

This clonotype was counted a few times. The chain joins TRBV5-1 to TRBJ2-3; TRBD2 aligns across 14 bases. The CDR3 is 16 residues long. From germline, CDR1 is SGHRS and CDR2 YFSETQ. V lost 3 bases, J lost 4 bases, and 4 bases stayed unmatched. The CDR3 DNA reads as TGCGCCAGCAGCTGGGGGACTAGCGGGAGCGCAGATACGCAGTATTTT. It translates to CASSWGTSGSADTQYF.

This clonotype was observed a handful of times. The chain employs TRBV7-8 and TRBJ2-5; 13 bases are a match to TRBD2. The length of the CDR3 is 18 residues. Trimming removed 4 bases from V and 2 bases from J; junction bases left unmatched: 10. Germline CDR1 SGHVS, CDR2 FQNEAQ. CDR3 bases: TGTGCCAGCAGCTCCGCCAGACTAGCGGGAGGCCCACAAGAGACCCAGTACTTC. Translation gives CASSSARLAGGPQETQYF.